These 31 T cell receptor delta chains originate from one sample sequenced in a study of gamma-delta chains in newborns, infants, children. TCRdb called clones anew from the reads with CATT. The data contain 7,500 to 10,000 delta-chain clones, approximately 1.5% of them singletons. Material: blood. The receptors were sampled from a child who was a newborn, infant or young child, either healthy, febrile or measles-vaccinated (not recorded which).

By share, this clone counts as medium-sized (0.01 to 0.1%). The genes are TRDV1 and TRDJ2; 9 bases match TRDD2. The V segment lost 4 bases and the J segment 4 bases; nucleotides outside the gene matches: 22. Germline CDR1 and CDR2: TSWWSYY and QGS. There are 21 residues in the CDR3. The CDR3 sequence: CALGGTLPSYGLGSKTAQLFF. The DNA for the CDR3 is TGTGCTCTTGGGGGAACTCTTCCTTCCTACGGACTGGGGTCTAAGACAGCACAACTCTTCTTT.

On this clone itself: TCRdb's protein sequence differs at residue 12 from the translated DNA; the protein presented here follows the DNA. The rearrangement uses TRDV1 and TRDJ1, with TRDD3 matching 7 bases. Per germline, CDR1 TSWWSYY and CDR2 QGS. This CDR3 has 18 residues. V was clipped by 3 bases and J by 0 bases; unmatched bases: 13. The CDR3 protein is CALGELLVGEGDTDKLIF. CDR3 sequence (DNA): TGTGCTCTTGGGGAGCTTTTGGTGGGGGAAGGAGACACCGATAAACTCATCTTT.

Concerning this clone: For this DNA, TCRdb reports the protein of a much larger clone, which diverges at residue 4, most likely from a read error; the protein presented here is translated directly from the DNA. The chain recombines TRDV2 with TRDJ3; TRDD3 agrees at 12 bases. The germline gives CDR1 GEAIGNYY, CDR2 EKD. This CDR3 has 18 amino acids. J was trimmed by 1 base and V by 5 bases; bases with no gene match: 5. CDR3 loop: CACGTGGYISWDTRQMFF. The CDR3 nucleotides are TGTGCCTGTGGCACTGGGGGATACATATCCTGGGACACCCGACAGATGTTTTTC.

This clone came up a few times. At residue 4, the translated DNA and the protein in TCRdb do not agree; the protein given here is derived from the DNA. J is TRDJ3 and V is TRDV2, with TRDD3 identical over 9 bases. Germline loops: CDR1 GEAIGNYY, CDR2 EKD. V gave up 5 bases and J gave up 0 bases; unmatched junction bases: 13. The CDR3 extends over 20 amino acids. CDR3 amino acids: CACGSLLGDNRSWDTRQMFF. The CDR3 region has the DNA TGTGCCTGTGGCTCCCTACTGGGGGACAACCGCTCCTGGGACACCCGACAGATGTTTTTC.

Of note for this clone: TCRdb's protein, taken from a much larger clone, differs from this DNA's translation at residue 14, likely owing to a read error; the protein displayed comes from the DNA. The V gene is TRDV1, the J gene TRDJ1; 8 nucleotides match TRDD3. The CDR3 is 16 residues long. Looked up from germline, CDR1 is TSWWSYY and CDR2 is QGS. V shed 2 bases and J 13 bases; nucleotides not matched to a gene: 18. CDR3 amino acids: CALGEGRNWGLCRHIF. For the CDR3, the DNA is TGTGCTCTTGGGGAAGGGAGGAACTGGGGGCTATGCCGACACATCTTT.

As for this clone: This DNA's translation and the protein TCRdb lists, from a much larger clone, do not match at residue 10, likely due to a read error; the protein shown is translated from the DNA. This rearrangement joins TRDV2 to TRDJ3, with D tentatively TRDD3 (6 bases). CDR1 and CDR2 from the germline V gene are GEAIGNYY and EKD. The germline V and J ends were trimmed by 0 bases and 6 bases, with 14 bases remaining between them. The length of the CDR3 is 17 residues. CDR3 amino acids: CACDTVMGALDTRQMFF. CDR3 bases: TGTGCCTGTGACACCGTGATGGGGGCCTTGGACACCCGACAGATGTTTTTC.

This clone was seen a handful of times. The protein held in TCRdb is that of a much larger clone and does not match this DNA's translation at residue 18, likely because of a read error; the protein shown is translated from the DNA. The chain has TRDV1 and TRDJ1, with 10 nucleotides matching TRDD3. The V gene's germline CDR1 is TSWWSYY and CDR2 QGS. The CDR3 contains 20 residues. In DNA form, the CDR3 reads TGTGCTCTTGGAGACCCCACGTTTACTGGGGGATCCCCGTACGCCGATAAACCCATCTTT. It codes for CALGDPTFTGGSPYADKPIF.

Details on this clone: Translating the DNA gives a protein that differs from the TCRdb entry at residue 13; the protein shown here is that DNA translation. The genes are TRDV2 and TRDJ1, with 9 positions matching TRDD3. The J gene was missing in TCRdb and was found by matching the end of the DNA to germline. The CDR3 totals 17 residues. Germline-derived CDR1 and CDR2 are GEAIGNYY and EKD. CDR3 amino acids: CACGGFGYWGNTGKLIF. CDR3 DNA: TGTGCCTGTGGCGGTTTTGGCTACTGGGGGAACACCGGTAAACTCATCTTT.

This clone is categorized as medium-sized. The chain is built from TRDV2 and TRDJ1, with D perhaps TRDD3 (6 bases). V gave up 1 base and J gave up 0 bases, with 29 bases separating them. The CDR3 is 21 amino acids. The germline gives CDR1 GEAIGNYY, CDR2 EKD. The CDR3 bases are TGTGCCTGTGACACATCGAAGAAGCTGGGGACTCCTTTACTTTACACCGATAAACTCATCTTT. Protein: CACDTSKKLGTPLLYTDKLIF.

Concerning this clone: Distinct nucleotide sequences in the sample also encode this CDR3. J is TRDJ1 and V is TRDV1; 12 bases fit TRDD3. The V gene end was trimmed by 0 bases and the J gene end by 3 bases; junction bases not matched to a gene: 20. The CDR3 sequence is 22 residues long. Germline CDR1 is TSWWSYY and CDR2 is QGS. As DNA, the CDR3 is TGTGCTCTTGGGGAACTAGGAATCCCTGTGACGACTGGGGGATACATGGCCGATAAACTCATCTTT. This codes for CALGELGIPVTTGGYMADKLIF.

This clone was counted only a few times. TCRdb has a much larger clone's protein, which differs at residue 15 from the translation of this DNA, likely because of a read error; what is shown is the protein translated from the DNA. The genes are TRDV2 and TRDJ2; D is undetermined. The CDR3 totals 20 residues. The germline CDR1 and CDR2 sequences are GEAIGNYY and EKD. CDR3 loop: CACDTGRATPFSLLAAQLFF. The CDR3 DNA reads TGTGCCTGTGACACTGGGAGGGCCACCCCCTTTAGCCTTTTGGCAGCACAACTCTTCTTT.

This clone is medium-sized (0.01 to 0.1%) in the sample. This sample includes further DNA sequences coding for the same CDR3. This chain connects TRDV2 to TRDJ3; 7 nucleotides agree with TRDD3. After removal of 1 base from V and 5 bases from J, the junction contained 13 bases not matched to a gene. Germline V gene data show CDR1 as GEAIGNYY and CDR2 as EKD. This CDR3 spans 19 amino acids. CDR3 sequence: CACDTLTGDYRRDTRQMFF. Written as DNA, the CDR3 is TGTGCCTGTGACACTCTGACTGGGGATTACCGTCGGGACACCCGACAGATGTTTTTC.

This clone was counted between two and nine times. DNA and listed protein disagree at residue 12, so the protein shown here was translated from the DNA. The CDR3 DNA reads TGCGCTCTTGGGGAACGGTTCCTACTGTGGGGGGTGCCCGATAAACTCATCTTT. It encodes CALGERFLLWGVPDKLIF. This chain uses TRDV1 with TRDJ1, with D possibly matching TRDD2 (7 bases). The CDR3 is made up of 18 amino acids. Germline lookup yields CDR1 TSWWSYY and CDR2 QGS.

This clone occurred a few times. A far larger clone differs by one base, so this is likely a read error. Other DNA sequences in this specimen translate into the identical CDR3. This chain connects TRDV2 to TRDJ3; D is unclear. The CDR3 covers 16 residues. V was pared by 0 bases and J by 0 bases, with 5 bases between. CDR1 is GEAIGNYY, CDR2 EKD, per germline. The CDR3 DNA is TGTGCCTGTGACACCTTCAGCTCCTGGGACACCCGACAGATGTTTTTC. Translating gives CACDTFSSWDTRQMFF.

About this clone: This clone may be a read error of a much larger clone one base away. This CDR3 is also generated by other DNA sequences in the sample. The J gene is TRDJ1, the V gene TRDV1, with D possibly TRDD3 on 6 matching bases. CDR1 is TSWWSYY and CDR2 is QGS in the germline V gene. CDR3 length: 18 residues. The CDR3 is CALGESSLLYWDTDKLIF. Here the CDR3 DNA reads TGCGCTCTTGGGGAATCTTCCCTACTTTACTGGGACACCGATAAACTCATCTTT.

This clone was found a few times. This clone may be a read error of a much larger clone one base away. At the DNA level, this CDR3 is encoded by other sequences in the same sample as well. The V and J genes are TRDV3 and TRDJ2, with TRDD3 identical over 7 bases. Germline V lookup: CDR1 TVYSNPD, CDR2 GDNSRS (reference sequence). This CDR3 contains 19 residues. In DNA, the CDR3 is TGTGCTTCTTCTCCCCTGGGGGGTGAGGGTCCGGCCTTGACGGCACAACTCTTCTTT. It encodes CASSPLGGEGPALTAQLFF.

Of note for this clone: This clone may be a read error of a much larger clone one base away. The chain carries TRDV1 and TRDJ3; 9 bases are shared with TRDD3. No J gene is reported in TCRdb; it was inferred here by comparing the DNA with germline. The CDR3 spans 22 residues. The germline gives CDR1 TSWWSYY, CDR2 QGS. Trimming cost V 6 bases and J 0 bases; bases outside gene matches: 18. The CDR3: CALGADYAGGLTSSWDTRQMFF. Here the CDR3 DNA reads TGTGCTCTTGGTGCCGACTACGCTGGGGGATTAACCAGCTCCTGGGACACCCGACAGATGTTTTTC.

This clone was observed a few times. At one end, the junction sequence differs from germline, possibly due to a read error. This sample includes further DNA sequences coding for the same CDR3. V usage is TRDV1 and J usage is TRDJ1, with 9 bases that match TRDD3. CDR1 and CDR2 (germline): TSWWSYY, QGS. The CDR3 contains 20 residues. CDR3 bases: TGTGCTCTCGGGGAAGCATTCCTATTACTGGGGGACAAATACACCGATAAACTCATCTTT. Amino acids: CALGEAFLLLGDKYTDKLIF.

For this clone: A far larger clone is just one base off, so this is likely a read error. Other DNA sequences within the sample encode an identical CDR3. The chain has TRDV2 and TRDJ1; tentatively, D is TRDD3 (6 bases). CDR3 length: 17 amino acids. The germline V gene encodes CDR1 GEAIGNYY and CDR2 EKD. The germline V and J ends were trimmed by 1 base and 0 bases, with 17 bases remaining between them. The CDR3: CACDTLLILGNTDKLIF. CDR3 coding DNA: TGTGCCTGTGACACACTCCTCATACTGGGAAACACCGATAAACTCATCTTT.

This clone was counted a few times. A read error may account for a junction end that differs from germline. The chain is built from TRDV1 and TRDJ2; TRDD3 agrees at 9 bases. Germline loops: CDR1 TSWWSYY, CDR2 QGS. The CDR3 totals 22 residues. The CDR3 sequence is CALGERRFSGDTNQALTAQPFF. The CDR3 nucleotides read TGTGCTCTTGGGGAACGACGTTTCTCCGGGGATACGAATCAAGCTTTGACAGCACAACCCTTCTTT.

Comment on this clone: TCRdb's protein for this DNA is that of a much larger clone and differs from the translation at residue 6, likely a read error; the protein shown is the DNA translation. This chain links TRDV2 with TRDJ1, with 10 bases aligning to TRDD3. The germline V gene encodes CDR1 GEAIGNYY and CDR2 EKD. The CDR3 sequence is 17 residues long. CDR3 in DNA: TGTGCTTGTGACCCCCGTACTGGGGGATTCTACACCGATAAACTCATCTTT. Its protein is CACDPRTGGFYTDKLIF.

The J gene is TRDJ2, the V gene TRDV1; 9 positions match TRDD3. V was pared by 3 bases and J by 0 bases, with 17 bases of the junction left unmatched. Germline V gene lookup returns CDR1 TSWWSYY and CDR2 QGS. The CDR3 spans 21 residues. The CDR3 loop is CALGDLPSRVLGETLTAQLFF. CDR3 in DNA: TGTGCTCTTGGGGACCTACCTTCCCGGGTACTGGGGGAGACTTTGACAGCACAACTCTTCTTT.

As concerns this clone: A much larger clone lies one base from this, so it may be a read error. The V gene is TRAV29/DV5, the J gene TRDJ1; 12 bases match TRDD3. Trimming took 0 bases from V and 3 from J; bases not matched to a gene: 24. Germline CDR1 and CDR2: NSMFDY and ISSIKDK. The CDR3 spans 22 residues. CDR3 bases: TGTGCAGCAAGCGCGCCCGCCTTCCTACGCTGGGGGATACGCCCGTACGCCGATAAACTCATCTTT. This codes for CAASAPAFLRWGIRPYADKLIF.

Points on this clone: Other nucleotide sequences in the sample specify the same CDR3. V is TRDV1 and J is TRDJ1; tentatively, D is TRDD2 (8 bases). The germline CDR1 and CDR2 sequences are TSWWSYY and QGS. The germline V and J ends were trimmed by 0 bases and 2 bases, with 31 bases remaining between them. The CDR3 is 22 amino acids. DNA for the CDR3: TGTGCTCTTGGGGAACTTAACGGCCTTCCTAAAAGACTGGGGCTACAGACCGATAAACTCATCTTT. Translation: CALGELNGLPKRLGLQTDKLIF.

CDR3 loop: CALGELPPFPHPVLGDPAHTDKLIF. Written as DNA, the CDR3 is TGTGCTCTTGGGGAACTACCCCCTTTCCCGCACCCCGTACTGGGGGATCCGGCCCACACCGATAAACTCATCTTT. This rearrangement joins TRDV1 to TRDJ1, with 10 bases matching TRDD3. The length of the CDR3 is 25 residues. Germline CDR1 and CDR2: TSWWSYY and QGS. V was clipped by 0 bases and J by 0 bases; unmatched bases: 28.

This clone was observed a few times. This chain joins TRDV1 and TRDJ1, with D maybe TRDD3 (5 bases). The V end lost 1 base, the J end lost 8 bases, and 26 bases lay between the germline ends. The CDR3 contains 18 residues. CDR1 TSWWSYY and CDR2 QGS come from the germline V gene. CDR3 sequence: CALGERLRAARGGGKLIF. The CDR3 region has the DNA TGTGCTCTTGGGGAACGCCTAAGAGCAGCACGGGGCGGGGGGAAACTCATCTTT.

A remark on this clone: Since a far larger clone is one base different, this is likely a read error. This sample includes further DNA sequences coding for the same CDR3. DNA of the CDR3: TGTGCCTGTGACACCGTAGGCTCCTGGGACACCCGCCAGATGTTTTTC. This codes for CACDTVGSWDTRQMFF. This rearrangement joins TRDV2 to TRDJ3; tentatively, D is TRDD3 (5 bases). There are 16 residues in the CDR3. Germline V gene lookup returns CDR1 GEAIGNYY and CDR2 EKD.

By sample share, this clone is medium-sized. The chain has TRDV3 and TRDJ1, with D possibly matching TRDD3 (6 bases). Germline V gives CDR1 TVYSNPD, CDR2 GDNSRS (reference sequence). The length of the CDR3 is 12 residues. Trimming shortened V by 4 bases and J by 4 bases, and 13 bases separated the two germline ends. The CDR3 is CAYRGRDDKLIF. CDR3 nucleotides: TGTGCCTACAGGGGGAGAGACGATAAACTCATCTTT.

On this clone itself: Just one base apart from a much larger clone, this may be a read error. The identical CDR3 is also encoded by other nucleotide sequences in the sample. CDR3 bases: TGTGCCTGTGACAGTAGGGGGATACGCCCAAGCTCCTGGGACACCCGCCAGATGTTTTTC. This translates into CACDSRGIRPSSWDTRQMFF. V and J are TRDV2 and TRDJ3, with 10 bases fitting TRDD3. Germline V gives CDR1 GEAIGNYY, CDR2 EKD. The CDR3 contains 20 residues.

As concerns this clone: This DNA translates differently at residue 14 from the TCRdb protein, which is that of a much larger clone; a read error is likely, and the protein shown is the DNA's own translation. DNA of the CDR3: TGTGCTCTTGGGGAACCGGCCCCGTACACCGGGGGAAAACCCATCTTT. As protein: CALGEPAPYTGGKPIF. The genes are TRDV1 and TRDJ1, with D possibly being TRDD3 (6 bases). Germline loops: CDR1 TSWWSYY, CDR2 QGS. This CDR3 contains 16 residues.

A few counts support this clone. TCRdb's protein for this DNA is that of a much larger clone and differs from the translation at residue 4, likely a read error; the protein shown is the DNA translation. V usage is TRDV2 and J usage is TRDJ3; TRDD3 agrees at 13 bases. V was clipped by 6 bases and J by 0 bases; unmatched bases: 10. The CDR3 totals 20 residues. CDR1 is GEAIGNYY, CDR2 EKD, per germline. The CDR3 here is CACYPVLGDTTSWDTRQMFF. In nucleotides, the CDR3 is TGTGCCTGTTACCCGGTACTGGGGGATACGACCTCCTGGGACACCCGACAGATGTTTTTC.